Described below is a single TCR beta chain sequence and its context. The data were taken from a study of shared clonotypes between healthy human individuals. The repertoire was sequenced with immunoSEQ multiplex PCR; TCRdb's copy has only in-frame clones and lacks some. The table records about 2.3 million clones, around 90% of them present only once. Germline V CDR1 and CDR2: MNHNY, SVGAGI (reference sequence). This CDR3 region has 13 residues. V shed 1 base and J shed 4 bases, with 8 bases lying between them. J is TRBJ2-7 and V is TRBV6-6; D might be TRBD1 (6 bases). Source material: naive CD4+ T cells from PBMCs. The subset is: CD45RA+ positively selected. This receptor was taken from a man younger than 35 in good health. Some clones in this sample may be carry-over from other donors' samples. The CDR3 loop is CASSYFGQYEQYF. DNA of the CDR3: TGTGCCAGCAGTTACTTTGGACAGTACGAGCAGTACTTC.